This TCR beta chain was captured by sequencing in a study of OX40 agonist ivuxolimab in advanced cancers. This CDR3 region has 15 residues. From germline, CDR1 is SGHVS and CDR2 FQNEAQ. The ends were cut back, 5 bases at V and 2 bases at J, with 14 bases in the middle. Libraries were prepared by immunoSEQ multiplex PCR; TCRdb keeps only in-frame clonotypes and omits some of them. The table has 75,000 to 80,000 clones, around 82% seen once. The chain couples TRBV7-8 to TRBJ2-3; TRBD2 might be the D (7 bases). The sample was CD4+ or CD8+ T cells sorted from blood, taken in a trial of the OX40 agonist ivuxolimab. This clonotype originated in an adult with an advanced solid tumor such as melanoma, head and neck, liver or kidney cancer. CDR3 sequence reads: CASSPAGGPTDTQYF. In DNA form, the CDR3 reads TGTGCCAGCAGCCCGGCCGGGGGGCCCACAGATACGCAGTATTTT.